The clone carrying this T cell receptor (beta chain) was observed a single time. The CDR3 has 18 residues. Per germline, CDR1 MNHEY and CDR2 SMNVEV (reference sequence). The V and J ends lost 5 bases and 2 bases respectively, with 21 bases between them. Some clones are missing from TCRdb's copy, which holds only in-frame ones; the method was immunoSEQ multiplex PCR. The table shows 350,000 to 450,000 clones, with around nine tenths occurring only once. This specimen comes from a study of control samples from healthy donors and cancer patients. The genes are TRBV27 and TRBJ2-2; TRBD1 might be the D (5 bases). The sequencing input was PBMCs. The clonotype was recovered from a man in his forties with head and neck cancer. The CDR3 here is CASSRSKGQGYNTGELFF. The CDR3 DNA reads TGTGCCAGCAGTAGATCTAAGGGGCAGGGCTATAACACCGGGGAGCTGTTTTTT.